This TCR beta chain is drawn from a study of blood T cells in healthy people across ages. Study-wide results and limits: Roughly linearly, TCR beta diversity per million T cells fell as age increased. There was a strong correlation between TCR beta diversity and naive T cell percentage.

V lost 7 bases and J lost 9; bases outside the gene matches: 11. CDR1 is SEHNR, CDR2 FQNEAQ, per germline (reference sequence). This CDR3 region has 16 residues. Using a J-beta primer mix together with a sample-barcoded 5' primer, a second PCR was run for roughly 7 to 11 cycles. TCRdb analysed the 5' RACE reads with MiXCR anew, one entry per CDR3 protein. The sample lists 600,000 to 1,000,000 distinct CDR3 sequences, 58% occurring once. A note on this clonotype: Its antigen is unknown.

The TCR sequence derives from a young man in good health. The sample consisted of blood. The chain has TRBV7-9 and TRBJ2-1; TRBD2 matches 14 bases. The CDR3 sequence is CASIPGTSGGPTEQFF. The DNA of the CDR3 is TGTGCCAGCATCCCGGGGACTAGCGGGGGACCCACTGAGCAGTTCTTC.